This TCR beta chain derives from a study of T-cell memory formation after mild COVID-19. On the study more broadly: Largely donor-specific sequence clusters came from two donors.

Study-wide results and limits: Largely, contracting CD4+ clones fell within CM and EM, and contracting CD8+ clones within EMRA.

Concerning this clonotype: No antigen is known for it.

Each CDR3 protein is one row after TCRdb ran MiXCR on the 5' RACE reads. The sample lists about 500,000 distinct CDR3 sequences, roughly 21% occurring once. Germline CDR1 is ENHRY and CDR2 is SYGVKD. V dropped 8 bases and J dropped 5 bases, with 18 bases sitting between them. The CDR3 is 14 residues long. Sequencing was carried out using PBMCs or a T cell subset sorted from them (not recorded which). This chain uses TRBV10-3 with TRBJ2-5; possibly TRBD1 for D (5 bases). The receptor was derived from an adult woman who had mild COVID-19 (a few samples of this study predate the infection). Cell type and time point are not known. The CDR3 region is CAISTRSGIETQYF. CDR3 bases: TGTGCCATCTCCACTCGGTCAGGGATTGAGACCCAGTACTTC.